Below, one TCR beta chain is given with its context. CDR1 is GTSNPN, CDR2 SVGIG, per germline (reference sequence). The germline V and J ends were trimmed by 2 bases and 0 bases, with 13 bases remaining between them. This CDR3 region has 16 residues. The source of the sample is a study of tissue T cells after allogeneic stem cell transplantation. The protocol was immunoSEQ multiplex PCR, while the TCRdb copy is restricted to in-frame clones and leaves out a portion. The data contain about 10,000 clones, roughly 66% of them seen just once; the ten biggest clones take up more than 9%. The V and J genes are TRBV30 and TRBJ1-4, with no clear D. The sequencing used tissue from the jejunum, collected at autopsy. The receptor comes from a woman aged 18 to 55 with breast cancer. For the CDR3, the DNA is TGTGCCTGGAGTAGTTTTTACAGCGCAACTAATGAAAAACTGTTTTTT. This translates into CAWSSFYSATNEKLFF.